This note documents a single T cell receptor (beta chain) sequence. Antigen: not known. The record originates from a study of shared clonotypes between healthy human individuals. Regarding the study as a whole: Some naive CD4 clonotypes, around 4.9%, turned up in common across several donors.

The germline CDR1 and CDR2 sequences are SGHNT and YENEEA. The CDR3 extends over 12 amino acids. Trimming pared 3 bases from V and 10 bases from J, leaving 10 bases between. Libraries were prepared by immunoSEQ multiplex PCR; TCRdb keeps only in-frame clonotypes and omits some of them. The sample contains about 1 million clones, roughly 70% of which appear only once. Input material: memory CD4+ T cells sorted from blood. Described subset: CD45RA-negative fraction. The rearrangement joins TRBV11-3 to TRBJ1-5; no definite D call. The sequence was obtained from a man between 18 and 29 years old in good health. As DNA, the CDR3 is TGTGCCAGCAGCTTCCTTGTTGCACCCCAGCATTTT. It codes for CASSFLVAPQHF.